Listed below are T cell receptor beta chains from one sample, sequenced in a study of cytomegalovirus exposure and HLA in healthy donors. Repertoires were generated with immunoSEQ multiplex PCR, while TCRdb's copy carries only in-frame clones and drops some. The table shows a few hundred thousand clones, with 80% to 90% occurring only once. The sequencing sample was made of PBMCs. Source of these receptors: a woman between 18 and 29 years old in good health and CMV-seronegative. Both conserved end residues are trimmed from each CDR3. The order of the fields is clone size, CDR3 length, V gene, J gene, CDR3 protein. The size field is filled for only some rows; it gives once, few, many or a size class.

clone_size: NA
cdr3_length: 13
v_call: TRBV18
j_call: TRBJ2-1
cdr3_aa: ASSHLDRAYNEQF

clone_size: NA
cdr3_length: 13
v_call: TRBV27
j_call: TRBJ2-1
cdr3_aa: ASSFSSGTSNEQF

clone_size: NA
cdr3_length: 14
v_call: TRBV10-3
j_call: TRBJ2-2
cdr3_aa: AISESFGDRVGELF

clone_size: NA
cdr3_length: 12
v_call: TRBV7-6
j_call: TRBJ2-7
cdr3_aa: ASSLGTGPYEQY

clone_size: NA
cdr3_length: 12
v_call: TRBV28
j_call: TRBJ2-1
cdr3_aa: ASSLVRSYNEQF

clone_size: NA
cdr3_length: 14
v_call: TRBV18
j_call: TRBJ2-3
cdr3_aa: ASSPTGTGYTDTQY

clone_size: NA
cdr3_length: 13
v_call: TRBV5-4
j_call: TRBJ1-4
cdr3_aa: ASSWQGGTNEKLF

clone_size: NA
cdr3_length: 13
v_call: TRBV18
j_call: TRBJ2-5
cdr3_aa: ASSPGQGERETQY

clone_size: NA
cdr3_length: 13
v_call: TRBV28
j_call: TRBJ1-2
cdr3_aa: ASSSSGTDTYGYT

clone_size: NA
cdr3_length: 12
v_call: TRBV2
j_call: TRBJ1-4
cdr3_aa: ASSGTGFREKLF

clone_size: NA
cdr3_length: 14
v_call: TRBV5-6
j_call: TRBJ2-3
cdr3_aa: ASSPSRDRGTDTQY

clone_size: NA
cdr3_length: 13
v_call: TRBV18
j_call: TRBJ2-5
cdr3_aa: ASSPAQGARETQY

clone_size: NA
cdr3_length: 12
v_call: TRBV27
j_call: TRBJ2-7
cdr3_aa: ASSSATGSYEQY

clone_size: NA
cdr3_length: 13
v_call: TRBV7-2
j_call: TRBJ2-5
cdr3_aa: ASSPAGREWETQY

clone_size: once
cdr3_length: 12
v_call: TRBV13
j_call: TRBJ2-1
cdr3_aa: ASRWERVDNEQF

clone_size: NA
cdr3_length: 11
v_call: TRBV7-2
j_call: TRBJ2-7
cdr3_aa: ASSLMTDYEQY

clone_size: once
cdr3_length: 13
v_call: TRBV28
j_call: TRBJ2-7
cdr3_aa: ASSLYNGGPYEQY

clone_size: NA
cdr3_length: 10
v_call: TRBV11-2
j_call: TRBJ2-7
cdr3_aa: ASSTLTYEQY

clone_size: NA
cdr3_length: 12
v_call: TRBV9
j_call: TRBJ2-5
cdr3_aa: ASSARTGRETQY

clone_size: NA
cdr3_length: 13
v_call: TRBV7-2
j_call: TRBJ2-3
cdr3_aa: ASRGTGGGTDTQY

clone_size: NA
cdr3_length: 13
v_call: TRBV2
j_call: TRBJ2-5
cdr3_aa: ASSAGTSPPETQY

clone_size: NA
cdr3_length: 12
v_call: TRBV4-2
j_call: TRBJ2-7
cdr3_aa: ASSQDRETYEQY

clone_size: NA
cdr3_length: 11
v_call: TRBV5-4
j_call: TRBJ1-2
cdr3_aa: ASSYRGAVGYT

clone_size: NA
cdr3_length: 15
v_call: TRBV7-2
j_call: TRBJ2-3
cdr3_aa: ASSARGGELIPDTQY

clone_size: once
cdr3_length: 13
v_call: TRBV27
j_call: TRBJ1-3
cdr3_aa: ASSSTSLAGNTIY

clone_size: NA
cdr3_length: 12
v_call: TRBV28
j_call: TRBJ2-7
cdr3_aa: ASRGSPWVNEQY

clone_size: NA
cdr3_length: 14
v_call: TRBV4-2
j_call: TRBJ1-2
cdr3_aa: ASSQDWGGTTYGYT

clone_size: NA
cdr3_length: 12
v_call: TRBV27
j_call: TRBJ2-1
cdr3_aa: ASSEGVLADEQF

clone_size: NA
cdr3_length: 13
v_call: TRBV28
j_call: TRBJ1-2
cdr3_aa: ASSYLQGQTNGYT

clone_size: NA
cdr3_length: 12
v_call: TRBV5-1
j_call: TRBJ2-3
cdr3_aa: ASSPGVGSDTQY

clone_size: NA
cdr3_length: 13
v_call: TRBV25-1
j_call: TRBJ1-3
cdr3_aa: ASREPRVLGNTIY

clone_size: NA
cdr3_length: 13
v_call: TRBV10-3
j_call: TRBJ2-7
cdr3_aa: AISEVEGGSYEQY

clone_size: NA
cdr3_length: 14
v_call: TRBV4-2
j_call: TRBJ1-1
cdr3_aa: ASSQDASGVGREAF

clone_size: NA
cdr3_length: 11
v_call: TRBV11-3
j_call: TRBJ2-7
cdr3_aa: ASSLEQGSEQY

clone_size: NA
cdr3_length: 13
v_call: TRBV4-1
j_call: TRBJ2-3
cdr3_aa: ASSLRQGGTDTQY

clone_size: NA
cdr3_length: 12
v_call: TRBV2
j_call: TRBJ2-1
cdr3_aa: ASSRTGKGNEQF

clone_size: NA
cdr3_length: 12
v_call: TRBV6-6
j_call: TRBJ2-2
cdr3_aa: ASSYSGLTGELF

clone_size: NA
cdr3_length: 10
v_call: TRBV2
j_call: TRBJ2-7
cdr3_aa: ASTDDSYEQY

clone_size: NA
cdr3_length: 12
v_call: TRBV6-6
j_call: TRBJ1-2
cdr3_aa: ASHRDRAFYGYT

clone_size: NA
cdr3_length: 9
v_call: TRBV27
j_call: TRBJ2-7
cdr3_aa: ASSLNGEQY

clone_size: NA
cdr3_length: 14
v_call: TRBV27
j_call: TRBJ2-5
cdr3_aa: ASSQPGLAGGETQY

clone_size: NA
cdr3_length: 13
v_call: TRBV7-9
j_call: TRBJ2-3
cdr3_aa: ASSFKQGLTDTQY

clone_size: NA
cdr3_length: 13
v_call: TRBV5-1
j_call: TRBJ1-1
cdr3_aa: ASSPGLRWDTEAF

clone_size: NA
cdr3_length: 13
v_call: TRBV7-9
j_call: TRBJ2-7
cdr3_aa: ASSSAGLSPYEQY

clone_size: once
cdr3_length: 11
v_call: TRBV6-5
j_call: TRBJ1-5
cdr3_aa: ASSPYGRSSQH

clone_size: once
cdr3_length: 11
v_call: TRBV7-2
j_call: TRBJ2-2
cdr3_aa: ASSSRGAGELF

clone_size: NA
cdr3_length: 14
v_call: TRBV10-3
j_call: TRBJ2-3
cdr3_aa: AIRSSGTGGPDTQY

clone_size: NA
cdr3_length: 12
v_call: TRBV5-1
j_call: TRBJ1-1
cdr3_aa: ASSPEGGDTEAF

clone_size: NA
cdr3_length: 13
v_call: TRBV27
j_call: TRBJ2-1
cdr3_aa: ASSRLAGVGNEQF

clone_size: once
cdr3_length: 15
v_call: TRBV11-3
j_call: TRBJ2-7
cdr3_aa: ASSSGLAGSPFDEQY

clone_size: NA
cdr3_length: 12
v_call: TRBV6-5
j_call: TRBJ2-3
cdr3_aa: ASALAGAPDTQY

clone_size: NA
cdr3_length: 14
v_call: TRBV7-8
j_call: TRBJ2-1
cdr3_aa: ASSPAGTTYYNEQF

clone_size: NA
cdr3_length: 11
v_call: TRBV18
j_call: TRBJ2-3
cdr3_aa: ASSPRAGDTQY